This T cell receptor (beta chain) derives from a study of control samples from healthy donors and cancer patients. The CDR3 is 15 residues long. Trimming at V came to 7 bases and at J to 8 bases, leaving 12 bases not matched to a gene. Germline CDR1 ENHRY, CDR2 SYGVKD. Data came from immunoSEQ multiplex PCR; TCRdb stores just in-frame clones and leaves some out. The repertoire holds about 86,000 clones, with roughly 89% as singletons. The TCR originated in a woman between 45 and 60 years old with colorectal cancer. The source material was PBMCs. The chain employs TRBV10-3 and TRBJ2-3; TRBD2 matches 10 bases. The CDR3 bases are TGTGCCATCACCGAATTAGCGGGGGGAGAATCTACGCAGTATTTT. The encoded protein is CAITELAGGESTQYF.